This T cell receptor beta chain was observed in a study of vaccination and CD4 T cells after COVID-19. Study context: Stimulation of cells relied on overlapping spike peptides derived from SARS-CoV-2, HCoV-NL63, HCoV-OC43 and HCoV-229E.

Looked up from germline, CDR1 is SNHLY and CDR2 is FYNNEI. Trimming removed 4 bases from V and 7 bases from J, with 11 bases in between. This CDR3 spans 13 amino acids. This clonotype showed up just a few times. Its antigen is unknown. Cultured CD4+ T-cell DNA underwent Oncomine TCR Beta short-read sequencing. After culture, CD4+ T cells served as the source for genomic DNA extraction. TCRdb processed the PCR reads anew with MiXCR; each CDR3 protein has one entry. This repertoire shows around 9,400 distinct CDR3 sequences, under 30% found once; its top ten account for roughly 12%. Study-wide points: There were relatively few convalescent patients studied, and there were no early post-infection timepoints. Reactive clone data from convalescent patients indicated a median of 86.3% appearing only post-vaccination.

Treatment defined: roughly ten-day PBMC culture with coronavirus spike peptide pools or control peptides (ViraFEST assay). The V and J genes are TRBV2 and TRBJ1-5; a weak D match, TRBD1 (6 bases). This TCR came from a human donor who had recovered from COVID-19. Source: CD4+ T cells from blood, cultured in vitro, taken after SARS-CoV-2 vaccination. The CDR3, as DNA: TGTGCCAGCAGTGGATACAGGGACCAGCCCCAGCATTTT. Residues: CASSGYRDQPQHF.